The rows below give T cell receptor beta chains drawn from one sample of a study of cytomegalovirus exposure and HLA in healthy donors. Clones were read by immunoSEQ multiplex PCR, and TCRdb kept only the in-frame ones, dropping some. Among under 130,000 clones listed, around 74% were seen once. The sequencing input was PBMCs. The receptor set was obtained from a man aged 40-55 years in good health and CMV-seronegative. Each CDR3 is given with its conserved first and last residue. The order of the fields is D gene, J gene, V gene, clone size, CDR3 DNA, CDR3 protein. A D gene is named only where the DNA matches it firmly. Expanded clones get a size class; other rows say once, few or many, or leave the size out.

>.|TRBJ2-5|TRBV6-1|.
TGTGCCAGCAGTGAAGCGGCGGGCCTCCGGGGAGAGACCCAGTACTTC
CASSEAAGLRGETQYF
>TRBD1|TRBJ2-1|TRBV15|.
TGTGCCACCAGGTCGGAAGGGACAGGGGAGAGGAATGAGCAGTTCTTC
CATRSEGTGERNEQFF
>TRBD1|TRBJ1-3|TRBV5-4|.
TGTGCCAGCAGCTTAGGTGGGACAGGGGCTGGAAACACCATATATTTT
CASSLGGTGAGNTIYF
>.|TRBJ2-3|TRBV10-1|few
TGCGCCAGCAGTGAGGACGGGAGCGGCACAGATACGCAGTATTTT
CASSEDGSGTDTQYF
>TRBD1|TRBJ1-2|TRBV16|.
TGTGCCAGCAGCCGAGGACAGGGAGTCTATGGCTACACCTTC
CASSRGQGVYGYTF
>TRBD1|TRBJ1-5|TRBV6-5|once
TGTGCCAGCAGCACCGGGACAGGGGGCGGTCAGCCCCAGCATTTT
CASSTGTGGGQPQHF
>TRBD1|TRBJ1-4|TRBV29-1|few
TGCAGCGTTGAATTGGGGACAGGGTGGAATAATGAAAAACTGTTTTTT
CSVELGTGWNNEKLFF
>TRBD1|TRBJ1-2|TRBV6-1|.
TGTGCCAGCAGGGACAGGGGGTTTTATGGCTACACCTTC
CASRDRGFYGYTF
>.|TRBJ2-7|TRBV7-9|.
TGTGCCAGCAGCTTAACGGGAGATCACGAGCAGTACTTC
CASSLTGDHEQYF
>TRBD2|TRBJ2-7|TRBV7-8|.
TGTGCCAGCAGCTTAGTCCCTAGCGGGCGAGACGAGCAGTACTTC
CASSLVPSGRDEQYF
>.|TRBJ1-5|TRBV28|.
TGTGCCAGCAGTACCCCGGGGAGGGGCAATCAGCCCCAGCATTTT
CASSTPGRGNQPQHF
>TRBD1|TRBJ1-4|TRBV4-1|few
TGCGCCAGCAACTGGGACCGGACAGGGTTCGGCGAAAAACTGTTTTTT
CASNWDRTGFGEKLFF
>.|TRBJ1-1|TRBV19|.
TGTGCCAGTAGATTCAGTGGGAACACTGAAGCTTTCTTT
CASRFSGNTEAFF
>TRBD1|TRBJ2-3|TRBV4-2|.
TGTGCCAGCAGCCAAGATCGGCACAGGGGCCCGAACCGCCGTATGAGGAGCACAGATACGCAGTATTTT
CASSQDRHRGPNRRMRSTDTQYF
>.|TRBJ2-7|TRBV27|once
TGTGCCAGCAGTGTCCGGGAAGACTTGGAGCAGTACTTC
CASSVREDLEQYF
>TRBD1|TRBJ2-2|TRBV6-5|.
TGTGCCAGCAGCACACAGGGGGCGCTGACCGGGGAGCTGTTTTTT
CASSTQGALTGELFF
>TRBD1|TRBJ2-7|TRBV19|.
TGTGCCAGTACCCCAGGGGGCGCGTCCAGCTACGAGCAGTACTTC
CASTPGGASSYEQYF
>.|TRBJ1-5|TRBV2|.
TGTGCCAGCAGTGGGCAGGTTATCAATCAGCCCCAGCATTTT
CASSGQVINQPQHF
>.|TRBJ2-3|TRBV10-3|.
TGTGCCATCAGTGGAACCTCTGGCGACGGGGCGCAGTATTTT
CAISGTSGDGAQYF
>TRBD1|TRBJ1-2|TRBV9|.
TGTGCCAGCAGCGTAGGGTCAGGGGGGCCCTATGGCTACACCTTC
CASSVGSGGPYGYTF
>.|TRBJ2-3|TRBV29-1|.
TGCAGCGCCCTCGGGGGGGGACAGGGACTCTCAGATACGCAGTATTTT
CSALGGGQGLSDTQYF
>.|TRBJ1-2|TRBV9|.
TGTGCCAGCAGCGACAGGGTCGGCTATGGCTACACCTTC
CASSDRVGYGYTF
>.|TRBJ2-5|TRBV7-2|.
TGTGCCAGCAGTACAGACCGTAAAACCCAGTACTTC
CASSTDRKTQYF
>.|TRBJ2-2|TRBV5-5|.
TGTGCCAGCAGCTTGGTGTGGCTGACGAACACCGGGGAGCTGTTTTTT
CASSLVWLTNTGELFF
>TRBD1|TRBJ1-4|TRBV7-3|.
TGTGCCAGCAGCACACCCGGGACAGGCGATGAAAAACTGTTTTTT
CASSTPGTGDEKLFF
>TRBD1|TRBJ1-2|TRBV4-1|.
TGCGCCAGCAGCCAACCAGTAAGACAGGGGGTGTCTAACTATGGCTACACCTTC
CASSQPVRQGVSNYGYTF
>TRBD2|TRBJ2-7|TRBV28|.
TGTGCCAGCAGTTTAAGATCCGGGGGGATCTCCTACGAGCAGTACTTC
CASSLRSGGISYEQYF
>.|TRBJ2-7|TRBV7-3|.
TGTGCCAGCACATCCTCCAGGACAGAATATCGCGAGCAGTACTTC
CASTSSRTEYREQYF
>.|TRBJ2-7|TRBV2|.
TGTGCCAGCAGAGACCGGGGCTACGAGCAGTACTTC
CASRDRGYEQYF
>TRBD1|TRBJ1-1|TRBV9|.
TGTGCCAGCAGCCCGCACAGGGGCGGTAACACTGAAGCTTTCTTT
CASSPHRGGNTEAFF
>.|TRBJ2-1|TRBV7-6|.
TGTGCCAGCAGCTTAGGCGAGTCCAATGAGCAGTTCTTC
CASSLGESNEQFF
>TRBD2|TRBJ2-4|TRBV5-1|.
TGCGCCAGCAGCTTGGGGCGAGGAGGAAGCGGGAGATTGTTGGTAAACATTCAGTACTTC
CASSLGRGGSGRLLVNIQYF
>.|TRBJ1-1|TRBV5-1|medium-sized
TGCGCCAGCAGCTTCAGGGGCTCGGGTGAAGCTTTCTTT
CASSFRGSGEAFF
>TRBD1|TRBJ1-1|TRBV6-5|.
TGTGCCAGCAGTCCCGCACAGGGGAGGAACACTGAAGCTTTCTTT
CASSPAQGRNTEAFF
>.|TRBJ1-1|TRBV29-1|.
TGCAGCGTTGAAGTGGGGGGGATCACTGAAGCTTTCTTT
CSVEVGGITEAFF
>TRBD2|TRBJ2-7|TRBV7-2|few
TGTGCCAGCAGCCTAGCGGGGGGTTCGGAGCAGTACTTC
CASSLAGGSEQYF
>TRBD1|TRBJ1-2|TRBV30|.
TGTGCCCGGGGGAAGACAGGGAATGGCTACACCTTC
CARGKTGNGYTF
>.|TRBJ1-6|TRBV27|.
TGTGCCAGCAGTCCCGGCCGGGGGTCCTATAATTCACCCCTCCACTTT
CASSPGRGSYNSPLHF
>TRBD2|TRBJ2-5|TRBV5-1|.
TGCGCCAGCAGCCTCACAGGTGCGGGAGTGCGGGAGACCCAGTACTTC
CASSLTGAGVRETQYF
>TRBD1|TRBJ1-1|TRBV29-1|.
TGCAGCGTGGAGGGACAGCTGAACACTGAAGCTTTCTTT
CSVEGQLNTEAFF
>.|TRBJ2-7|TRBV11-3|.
TGTGCCAGCAGCATCCCCCCCGCAGGATGGCAGTACTTC
CASSIPPAGWQYF
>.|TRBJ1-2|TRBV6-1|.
TGTGCCAGCAGCATCGGGGGGACCTATGGCTACACCTTC
CASSIGGTYGYTF
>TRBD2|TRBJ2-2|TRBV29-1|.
TGCAGCGTTGAAAGTCTAGCGGAGAACACCGGGGAGCTGTTTTTT
CSVESLAENTGELFF
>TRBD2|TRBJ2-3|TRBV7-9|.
TGTGCCAGCAGCTTTAGCGGGGTGGCAGATACGCAGTATTTT
CASSFSGVADTQYF
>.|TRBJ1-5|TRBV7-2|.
TGTGCCAGCAGCCAAGGGCGGACAAGAAGCAATCAGCCCCAGCATTTT
CASSQGRTRSNQPQHF
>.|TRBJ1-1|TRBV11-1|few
TGTGCCAGCAGCTTAGCGCTGGCCTCTCTGAACACTGAAGCTTTCTTT
CASSLALASLNTEAFF
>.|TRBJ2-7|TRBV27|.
TGTGCCAGCGGAGGTGGTTACGAGCAGTACTTC
CASGGGYEQYF
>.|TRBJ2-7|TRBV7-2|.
TGTGCCAGCAGCTTTAAGGGGGAATACTACGAGCAGTACTTC
CASSFKGEYYEQYF
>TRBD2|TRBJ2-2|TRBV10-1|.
TGCGCCAGCAGTGAGTCGGGGCTAGCGGGCACCGGGGAGCTGTTTTTT
CASSESGLAGTGELFF